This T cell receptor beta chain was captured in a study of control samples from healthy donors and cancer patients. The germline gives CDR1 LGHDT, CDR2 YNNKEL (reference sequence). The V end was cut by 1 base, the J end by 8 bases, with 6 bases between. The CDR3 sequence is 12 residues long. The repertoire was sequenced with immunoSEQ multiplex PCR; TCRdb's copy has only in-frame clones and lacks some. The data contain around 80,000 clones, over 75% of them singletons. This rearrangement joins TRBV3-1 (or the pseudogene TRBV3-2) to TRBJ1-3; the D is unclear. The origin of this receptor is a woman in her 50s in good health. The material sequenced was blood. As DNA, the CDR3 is TGTGCCAGCAGCCAAGGGGTAGACACCATATATTTT. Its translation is CASSQGVDTIYF.